This T cell receptor beta chain stems from a study of CD8 T cells in ankylosing spondylitis. Study-wide findings and caveats: It was reported that disease-linked clones were significantly enriched in matched ankylosing spondylitis synovial fluid.

The sample holds a few counts of this clonotype. The antigen is unknown. TCRdb fed the 5' RACE reads into MiXCR, producing one record per CDR3 protein. The table has around 230,000 distinct CDR3 sequences, roughly 8.6% seen once. The CDR3 is made up of 14 amino acids. Trimming left V 10 bases short and J 5 bases short, with 17 bases between. The V gene's germline CDR1 is ENHRY and CDR2 SYGVKD. The receptor comes from a male donor with ankylosing spondylitis or in good health (not recorded which). The chain employs TRBV10-3 and TRBJ2-2, with a possible D match to TRBD2 (6 bases). Sequencing used blood, either unsorted or a sorted T cell fraction (not recorded which). The DNA for the CDR3 is TGTGCCACAAGCGCGGGGAGGCGAACCGGGGAGCTGTTTTTT. It yields the protein CATSAGRRTGELFF.